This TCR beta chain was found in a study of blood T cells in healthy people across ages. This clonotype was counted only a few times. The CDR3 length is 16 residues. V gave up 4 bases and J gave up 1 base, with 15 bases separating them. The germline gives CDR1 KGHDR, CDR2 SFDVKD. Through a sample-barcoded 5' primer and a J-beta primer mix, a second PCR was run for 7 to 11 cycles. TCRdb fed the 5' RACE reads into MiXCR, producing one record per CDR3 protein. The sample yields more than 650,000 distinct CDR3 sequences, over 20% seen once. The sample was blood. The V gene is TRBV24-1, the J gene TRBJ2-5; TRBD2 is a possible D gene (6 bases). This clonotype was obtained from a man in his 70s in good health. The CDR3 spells CATSDRSGSGQETQYF. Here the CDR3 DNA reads TGTGCCACCAGTGACCGGTCGGGTAGCGGCCAAGAGACCCAGTACTTC.